This TCR beta chain comes out of a study of cytomegalovirus exposure and HLA in healthy donors. The V end was cut by 6 bases, the J end by 12 bases, with 12 bases between. Germline V CDR1 and CDR2: SGHAT, FQNNGV. The CDR3 totals 11 residues. Whole-study results and caveats: Data from an earlier analysis indicated that most TCR beta V segments were productive either about 90% or about 30% of the time. It is likely that the observed cluster of highly shared sequence variants was a sequencing artifact. Certain indistinguishable V segments, among them TRBV6-2 and TRBV6-3, were excluded. Fewer N-insertions (relative to the roughly 630-donor mean) were reportedly seen in an Asian-associated ancestry cluster in a later analysis.

Primers included in the PCR were 60 Vbeta and 13 Jbeta primers. Method: immunoSEQ multiplex PCR; TCRdb's copy keeps in-frame clones and lacks some. This table has roughly 120,000 clones, 81% appearing once. Details on this clone: Its target is unknown.

This rearrangement joins TRBV11-2 to TRBJ2-1; D unclear. The clonotype comes from a woman in her thirties in good health and CMV-seronegative. Sequenced material: PBMCs. The CDR3 bases are TGTGCCAGCAGGTCCGGCGCAGGGCAGTTCTTC. Amino acids: CASRSGAGQFF.